A selection of T cell receptor beta chains follows, all from one sample in a study of blood T cell repertoires in COVID-19. Profiled with immunoSEQ multiplex PCR; TCRdb holds only in-frame clones, not every one. The repertoire holds 100,000 to 150,000 clones, 70% to 85% seen once, with 17% in the top ten. The source material was peripheral blood. The receptors derive from a woman at least 80 years old with acute or convalescent COVID-19. Both conserved end residues are part of each CDR3. A D gene is named only where the DNA matches it firmly. A clone size is listed for some rows: how often the clone was seen (once, few, many), or a class if it is expanded.

v_call	clone_size	j_call	d_call	cdr3_aa	cdr3_nt
TRBV25-1	NA	TRBJ1-2	TRBD1	CASSEPGTGGRNGYTF	TGTGCCAGCAGTGAACCGGGGACAGGGGGCAGGAATGGCTACACCTTC
TRBV18	NA	TRBJ2-1	TRBD2	CASSPQPSGYNEQFF	TGTGCCAGCTCACCACAACCTAGCGGGTACAATGAGCAGTTCTTC
TRBV6-5	NA	TRBJ1-2	TRBD1	CASNRGQGNGYTF	TGTGCCAGCAACAGGGGACAGGGAAATGGCTACACCTTC
TRBV20-1	NA	TRBJ1-1	NA	CSAPNTEAFF	TGCAGTGCCCCAAACACTGAAGCTTTCTTT
TRBV6-5	few	TRBJ1-5	TRBD1	CASRRTGNQPQHF	TGTGCCAGCAGGCGGACAGGGAATCAGCCCCAGCATTTT
TRBV10-1	NA	TRBJ2-3	NA	CASSLASGPGTDTQYF	TGCGCCAGCAGCCTAGCGTCGGGTCCGGGCACAGATACGCAGTATTTT
TRBV7-2	NA	TRBJ2-2	TRBD1	CASSLSRTGPNTGELFF	TGTGCCAGCAGCTTATCGAGGACAGGGCCGAACACCGGGGAGCTGTTTTTT
TRBV3-1/TRBV3-2	NA	TRBJ2-1	TRBD2	CASSRETSGSNDEQFF	TGTGCCAGCAGCCGAGAGACTAGCGGGAGTAACGATGAGCAGTTCTTC
TRBV19	NA	TRBJ2-1	TRBD2	CASSGTSYNEQFF	TGTGCCAGTAGCGGGACTAGCTACAATGAGCAGTTCTTC
TRBV5-6	NA	TRBJ2-6	NA	CASSLGADTSGANVLTF	TGTGCCAGCAGCTTGGGGGCAGACACCTCTGGGGCCAACGTCCTGACTTTC
TRBV11-3	NA	TRBJ2-5	NA	CASSVGTTARETQYF	TGTGCCAGCTCGGTCGGGACAACGGCCCGGGAGACCCAGTACTTC
TRBV30	NA	TRBJ2-2	TRBD2	CATGRGRDTGELFF	TGTGCCACTGGGAGAGGGAGGGACACCGGGGAGCTGTTTTTT
TRBV11-2	NA	TRBJ2-7	TRBD2	CASSLNRGGYSYEQYF	TGTGCCAGCAGCTTAAACCGCGGGGGGTACTCCTACGAGCAGTACTTC
TRBV11-2	NA	TRBJ2-3	TRBD2	CASSSSPTSGGPQGTQYF	TGTGCCAGCAGCTCCTCACCCACTAGCGGGGGGCCACAGGGTACGCAGTATTTT
TRBV5-1	NA	TRBJ1-4	TRBD1	CASSTTGQTNEKLFF	TGCGCCAGCAGCACCACGGGACAGACTAATGAAAAACTGTTTTTT
TRBV6-2/TRBV6-3	NA	TRBJ1-6	NA	CASSGSTGSSYNSPLHF	TGTGCCAGCAGTGGATCGACTGGGAGCTCCTATAATTCACCCCTCCACTTT
TRBV2	few	TRBJ2-5	TRBD1	CASRRTGVQETQYF	TGTGCCAGCAGGAGGACAGGCGTGCAAGAGACCCAGTACTTC
TRBV5-1	NA	TRBJ2-1	NA	CASSLQVGADNEQFF	TGCGCCAGCAGCTTGCAGGTGGGGGCGGACAATGAGCAGTTCTTC
TRBV7-9	NA	TRBJ2-5	NA	CASSSGGRLEETQYF	TGTGCCAGCAGCTCGGGGGGCAGACTAGAAGAGACCCAGTACTTC
TRBV9	NA	TRBJ2-1	TRBD1	CASSARQGSYNEQFF	TGTGCCAGCAGCGCCCGACAGGGCTCCTACAATGAGCAGTTCTTC
TRBV10-2	NA	TRBJ1-1	TRBD1	CASSSVTGTEAFF	TGCGCCTCCTCGTCAGTGACAGGGACTGAAGCTTTCTTT
TRBV5-1	NA	TRBJ2-5	TRBD1	CASSFYRGRGQETQYF	TGCGCCAGCAGCTTCTACAGGGGGCGCGGTCAAGAGACCCAGTACTTC
TRBV21-1	NA	TRBJ2-7	NA	CASSPRGFYEQYF	TGTGCCAGCAGCCCGCGAGGATTCTACGAGCAGTACTTC
TRBV7-8	few	TRBJ2-1	TRBD2	CASSLAPPSGGNYNEQFF	TGTGCCAGCAGCTTAGCCCCCCCTAGCGGGGGGAACTACAATGAGCAGTTCTTC
TRBV14	NA	TRBJ2-2	TRBD1	CASSQAVGTGHAWELFF	TGTGCCAGCAGCCAAGCCGTGGGGACAGGGCATGCTTGGGAGCTGTTTTTT
TRBV6-5	once	TRBJ1-2	TRBD1	CASSYGNRGGNYGYTF	TGTGCCAGCAGTTACGGAAACAGGGGGGGGAACTATGGCTACACCTTC
TRBV19	NA	TRBJ1-5	NA	CATKGRNRDQPQHF	TGTGCCACTAAAGGGAGAAACAGGGATCAGCCCCAGCATTTT
TRBV5-1	NA	TRBJ2-2	NA	CASSLSGARNTGELFF	TGCGCCAGCAGCTTGAGTGGGGCGCGGAACACCGGGGAGCTGTTTTTT
TRBV6-5	NA	TRBJ2-7	NA	CASSYSISGVHEQYF	TGTGCCAGCAGTTACTCGATTTCAGGGGTCCACGAGCAGTACTTC
TRBV7-6	once	TRBJ2-2	NA	CASSPPGRINTGELFF	TGTGCCAGCAGCCCCCCCGGGAGAATAAACACCGGGGAGCTGTTTTTT
TRBV5-1	few	TRBJ2-1	TRBD2	CASSLGLAGSNEQFF	TGCGCCAGCAGCTTGGGTTTAGCGGGGAGCAATGAGCAGTTCTTC
TRBV7-9	NA	TRBJ1-1	TRBD1	CASSLNRGSVTEAFF	TGTGCCAGCAGCTTAAACAGGGGCTCGGTCACTGAAGCTTTCTTT
TRBV7-9	NA	TRBJ2-3	TRBD2	CASSLGLAGRTDTQYF	TGTGCCAGCAGCTTAGGACTAGCGGGGCGCACAGATACGCAGTATTTT
TRBV21-1	NA	TRBJ2-2	NA	CASSKEENWASGGSYTGELFF	TGTGCCAGCAGCAAAGAGGAGAATTGGGCTAGCGGGGGGTCCTACACCGGGGAGCTGTTTTTT
TRBV12-3/TRBV12-4	NA	TRBJ2-4	TRBD1	CASRTLDRGIQYF	TGTGCCAGCAGGACCCTGGACAGGGGAATTCAGTACTTC
TRBV6-5	NA	TRBJ2-3	TRBD2	CASSSTSGGNTDTQYF	TGTGCCAGCAGTTCCACTAGCGGGGGGAACACAGATACGCAGTATTTT
TRBV5-1	NA	TRBJ2-7	TRBD2	CASRPGTIDTYEQYF	TGCGCCAGCAGACCCGGGACTATTGACACCTACGAGCAGTACTTC
TRBV6-2/TRBV6-3	NA	TRBJ1-2	TRBD1	CASSTTGDYGYTF	TGTGCCAGCAGTACTACAGGGGACTATGGCTACACCTTC
TRBV19	NA	TRBJ2-1	TRBD1	CASSMDRGTYNEQFF	TGTGCCAGTAGTATGGACAGGGGGACCTACAATGAGCAGTTCTTC
TRBV19	NA	TRBJ1-2	TRBD1	CASSSVDRGLPYYGYTF	TGTGCCAGTAGTTCGGTGGACAGGGGGCTACCTTACTATGGCTACACCTTC
TRBV18	NA	TRBJ2-5	TRBD1	CASSPPGQGRETQYF	TGTGCCAGCTCACCACCCGGACAGGGGAGAGAGACCCAGTACTTC
TRBV4-3	NA	TRBJ2-5	NA	CASSQEFRGGLGETQYF	TGCGCCAGCAGCCAAGAGTTCCGGGGAGGTCTGGGGGAGACCCAGTACTTC
TRBV13	NA	TRBJ2-5	NA	CASSYGQIQETQYF	TGTGCCAGCAGCTACGGACAAATTCAAGAGACCCAGTACTTC
TRBV24-1	NA	TRBJ1-4	NA	CASSGMLWEKLFF	TGTGCCAGCTCAGGGATGTTATGGGAAAAACTGTTTTTT
TRBV3-1/TRBV3-2	NA	TRBJ2-2	NA	CASSQVTGWDGELFF	TGTGCCAGCAGCCAAGTAACAGGATGGGATGGGGAGCTGTTTTTT
TRBV4-3	NA	TRBJ2-1	TRBD1	CASSPGGDSSSYNEQFF	TGCGCCAGCAGCCCAGGGGGCGACTCGAGCTCCTACAATGAGCAGTTCTTC